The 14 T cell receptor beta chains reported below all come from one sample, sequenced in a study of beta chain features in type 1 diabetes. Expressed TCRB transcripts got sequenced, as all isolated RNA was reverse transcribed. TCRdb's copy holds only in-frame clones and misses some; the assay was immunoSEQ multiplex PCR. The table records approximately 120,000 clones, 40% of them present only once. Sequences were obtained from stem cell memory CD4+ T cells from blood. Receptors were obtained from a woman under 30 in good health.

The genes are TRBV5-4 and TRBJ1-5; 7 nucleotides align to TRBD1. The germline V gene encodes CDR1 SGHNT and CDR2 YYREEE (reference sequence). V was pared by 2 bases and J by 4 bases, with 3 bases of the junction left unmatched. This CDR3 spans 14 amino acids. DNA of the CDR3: TGTGCCAGCAGCTTACAGGGGATAAATCAGCCCCAGCATTTT. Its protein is CASSLQGINQPQHF.

The CDR3 region is CASSIDRESGYTF. In DNA, the CDR3 is TGTGCCAGTAGTATCGACAGGGAGAGTGGCTACACCTTC. The chain combines TRBV19 with TRBJ1-2; 7 positions agree with TRBD1. CDR1 LNHDA and CDR2 SQIVND come from the germline V gene (reference sequence). The length of the CDR3 is 13 residues. The V segment lost 3 bases and the J segment 7 bases; nucleotides outside the gene matches: 5.

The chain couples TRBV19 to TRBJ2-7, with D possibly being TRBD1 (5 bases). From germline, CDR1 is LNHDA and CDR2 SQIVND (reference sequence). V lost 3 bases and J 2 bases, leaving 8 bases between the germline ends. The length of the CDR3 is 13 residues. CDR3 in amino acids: CASSMTAPYEQYF. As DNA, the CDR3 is TGTGCCAGTAGTATGACAGCCCCCTACGAGCAGTACTTC. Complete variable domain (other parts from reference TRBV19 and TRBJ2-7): DGGITQSPKYLFRKEGQNVTLSCEQNLNHDAMYWYRQDPGQGLRLIYYSQIVNDFQKGDIAEGYSVSREKKESFPLTVTSAQKNPTAFYLCASSMTAPYEQYFGPGTRLTVT.

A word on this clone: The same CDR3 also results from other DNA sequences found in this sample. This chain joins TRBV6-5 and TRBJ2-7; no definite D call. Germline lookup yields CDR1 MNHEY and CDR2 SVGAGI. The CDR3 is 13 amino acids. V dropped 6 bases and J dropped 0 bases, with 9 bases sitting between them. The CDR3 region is CASRLLSSYEQYF. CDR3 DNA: TGTGCCAGCAGGCTGCTAAGCTCCTACGAGCAGTACTTC.

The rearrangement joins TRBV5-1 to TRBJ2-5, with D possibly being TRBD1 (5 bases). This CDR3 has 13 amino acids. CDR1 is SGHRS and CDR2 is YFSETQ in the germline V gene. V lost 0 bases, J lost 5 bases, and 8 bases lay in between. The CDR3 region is CASSLGGRETQYF. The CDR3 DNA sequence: TGCGCCAGCAGCTTGGGGGGCCGGGAGACCCAGTACTTC. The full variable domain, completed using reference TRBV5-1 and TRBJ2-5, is KAGVTQTPRYLIKTRGQQVTLSCSPISGHRSVSWYQQTPGQGLQFLFEYFSETQRNKGNFPGRFSGRQFSNSRSEMNVSTLELGDSALYLCASSLGGRETQYFGPGTRLLVL.

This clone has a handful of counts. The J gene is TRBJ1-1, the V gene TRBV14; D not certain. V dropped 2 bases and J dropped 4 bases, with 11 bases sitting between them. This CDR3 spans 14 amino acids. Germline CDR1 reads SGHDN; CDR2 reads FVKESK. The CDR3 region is CASSQLGGGTEAFF. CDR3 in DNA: TGTGCCAGCAGCCAACTGGGTGGAGGCACTGAAGCTTTCTTT.

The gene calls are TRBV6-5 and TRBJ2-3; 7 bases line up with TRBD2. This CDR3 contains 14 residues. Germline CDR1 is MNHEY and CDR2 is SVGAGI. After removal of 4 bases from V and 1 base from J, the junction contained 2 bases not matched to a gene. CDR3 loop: CASSFLAGTDTQYF. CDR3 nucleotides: TGTGCCAGCAGTTTCCTAGCGGGCACAGATACGCAGTATTTT.

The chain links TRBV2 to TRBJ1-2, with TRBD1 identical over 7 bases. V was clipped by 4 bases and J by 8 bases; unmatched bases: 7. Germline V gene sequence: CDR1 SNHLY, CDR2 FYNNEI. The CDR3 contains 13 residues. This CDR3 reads CASSGQGWDGYTF. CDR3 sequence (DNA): TGTGCCAGCAGTGGACAGGGATGGGACGGCTACACCTTC.

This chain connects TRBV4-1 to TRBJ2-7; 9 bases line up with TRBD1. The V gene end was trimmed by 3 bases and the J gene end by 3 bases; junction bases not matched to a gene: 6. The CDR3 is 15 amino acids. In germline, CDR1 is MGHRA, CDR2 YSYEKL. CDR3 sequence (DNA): TGCGCCAGCAGCCAGCCCCGGGACAGGGTCTACGAGCAGTACTTC. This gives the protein CASSQPRDRVYEQYF.

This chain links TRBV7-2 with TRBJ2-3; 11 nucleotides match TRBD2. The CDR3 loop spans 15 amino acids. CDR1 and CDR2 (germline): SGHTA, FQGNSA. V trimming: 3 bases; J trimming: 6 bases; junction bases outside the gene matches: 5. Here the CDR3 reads CASSLSSGRADTQYF. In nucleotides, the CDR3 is TGTGCCAGCAGCTTGAGTAGCGGGAGGGCCGATACGCAGTATTTT.

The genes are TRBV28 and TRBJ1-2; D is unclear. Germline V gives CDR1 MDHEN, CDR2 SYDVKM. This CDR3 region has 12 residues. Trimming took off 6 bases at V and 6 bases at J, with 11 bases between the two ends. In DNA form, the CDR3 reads TGTGCCAGCAGCTTAGGGCGACATGGCTACACCTTC. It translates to CASSLGRHGYTF.

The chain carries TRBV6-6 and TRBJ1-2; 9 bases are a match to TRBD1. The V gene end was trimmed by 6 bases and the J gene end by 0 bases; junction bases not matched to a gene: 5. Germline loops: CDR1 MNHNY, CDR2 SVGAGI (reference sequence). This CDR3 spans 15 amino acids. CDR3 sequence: CASSAGTGTNYGYTF. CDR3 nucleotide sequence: TGTGCCAGCAGCGCGGGGACAGGGACTAACTATGGCTACACCTTC.

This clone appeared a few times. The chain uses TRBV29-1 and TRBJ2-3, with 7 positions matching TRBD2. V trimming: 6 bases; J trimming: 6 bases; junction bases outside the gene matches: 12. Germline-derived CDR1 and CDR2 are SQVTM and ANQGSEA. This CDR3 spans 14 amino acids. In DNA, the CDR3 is TGCAGCGTAGCCGGGACCTCCGGGGGGGATACGCAGTATTTT. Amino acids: CSVAGTSGGDTQYF.

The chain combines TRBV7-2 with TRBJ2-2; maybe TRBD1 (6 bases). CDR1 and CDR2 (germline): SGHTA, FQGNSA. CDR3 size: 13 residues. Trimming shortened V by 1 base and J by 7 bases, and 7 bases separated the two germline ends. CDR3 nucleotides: TGTGCCAGCAGCTTAGTAGGGGGCGGGGAGCTGTTTTTT. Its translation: CASSLVGGGELFF.